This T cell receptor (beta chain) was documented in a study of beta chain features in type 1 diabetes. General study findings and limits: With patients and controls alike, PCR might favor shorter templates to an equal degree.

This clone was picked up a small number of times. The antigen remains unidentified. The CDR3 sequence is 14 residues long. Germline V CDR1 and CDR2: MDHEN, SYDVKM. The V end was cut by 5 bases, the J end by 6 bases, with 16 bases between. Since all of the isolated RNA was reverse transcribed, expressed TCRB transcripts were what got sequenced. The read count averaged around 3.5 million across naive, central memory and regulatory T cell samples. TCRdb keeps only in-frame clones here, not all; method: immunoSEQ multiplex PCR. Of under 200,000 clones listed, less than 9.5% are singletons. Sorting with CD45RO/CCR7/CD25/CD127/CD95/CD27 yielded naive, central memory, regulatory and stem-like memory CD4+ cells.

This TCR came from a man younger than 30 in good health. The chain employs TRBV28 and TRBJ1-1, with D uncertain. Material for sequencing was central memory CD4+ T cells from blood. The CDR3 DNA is TGTGCCAGCAGTCTGACGGCCAGGCATGCTGAAGCTTTCTTT. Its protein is CASSLTARHAEAFF.